This paragraph covers one T cell receptor (beta chain) sequence. This sample is drawn from a study of blood T cell repertoires in COVID-19. Study overall: The origin of the acute and convalescent COVID-19 samples was the United States, Italy and Spain.

Authors' analysis steps: Reference gene primer amplification in the assay estimated nucleated cell counts. Measured with immunoSEQ multiplex PCR; TCRdb has only the in-frame clones, and not every one. That table supplies the V and J calls and clone size; D and trimming were determined from the DNA. This sample has over 150,000 clones, with approximately 80% found just once. A Seattle source enrolled patients during active infection and followed them longitudinally. Germline V gene lookup returns CDR1 MNHEY and CDR2 SVGAGI. CDR3 length: 14 amino acids. Trimming cost V 10 bases and J 1 base, with 17 bases left between them.

The sequenced material came from peripheral blood. The TCR originated in a woman in her thirties or forties with COVID-19, enrolled during active disease. This chain connects TRBV6-5 to TRBJ2-7; possible D gene TRBD1, 6 bases. The DNA of the CDR3 is TGTGCCATACAATTACAGGGTACTTCCTACGAGCAGTACTTC. This gives the protein CAIQLQGTSYEQYF.